The 11 T cell receptor beta chains below come from one sample, sequenced in a study of cytomegalovirus exposure and HLA in healthy donors (dated by TCRdb to 2016 to 2017). Receptor libraries were prepared by the immunoSEQ multiplex PCR assay. For the multiplex PCR, a mixture combining 60 forward primers for TCR Vbeta segments and 13 reverse primers for TCR Jbeta segments was used. TCRdb provides this immuneACCESS table in a form limited to in-frame rearrangements. Some clones are lacking; in checked studies, under half of them reflect an unresolved V gene, and why the rest are absent is not known. This sample holds about 200,000 clones; around 83% were observed only once. Less than 2% of the sample goes to the ten largest clones. Material: PBMCs. The receptors originated from a woman aged 18-35 years in good health and CMV-seronegative.

CDR3 amino acids: CASRPGHEKNIQYF. CDR3 nucleotide sequence: TGTGCCAGCAGACCGGGACACGAGAAAAACATTCAGTACTTC. The chain joins TRBV5-4 to TRBJ2-4; tentatively, D is TRBD1 (6 bases). The germline V gene has CDR1 SGHNT and CDR2 YYREEE (reference sequence). With 5 bases removed from V and 4 bases from J, the gap between germline ends came to 13 bases. This CDR3 comprises 14 residues.

The chain employs TRBV7-8 and TRBJ2-1; 13 bases map to TRBD2. Germline V gene lookup returns CDR1 SGHVS and CDR2 FQNEAQ. Unmatched junction bases numbered 9, after V lost 1 base and J lost 6 bases. The CDR3 covers 18 residues. The CDR3 spells CASSLDRRRLAGGNEQFF. CDR3 in DNA: TGTGCCAGCAGCTTAGATAGGCGTCGACTAGCGGGGGGCAATGAGCAGTTCTTC.

This clone appeared a single time. This sequence joins TRBV19 and TRBJ2-5, with TRBD2 matching over 7 bases. The germline gives CDR1 LNHDA, CDR2 SQIVND (reference sequence). The CDR3 has 14 residues. With 2 bases clipped from V and 4 bases from J, the junction kept 4 bases outside the gene matches. The DNA of the CDR3 is TGTGCCAGTAGTATAACAGCGGGAAGAGAGACCCAGTACTTC. Translated: CASSITAGRETQYF.

This chain connects TRBV29-1 to TRBJ2-5, with 8 bases matching TRBD1. V trimming: 6 bases; J trimming: 4 bases; junction bases outside the gene matches: 7. There are 13 residues in the CDR3. The germline CDR1 and CDR2 sequences are SQVTM and ANQGSEA. The chain's CDR3 is CSVFQGAAETQYF. The CDR3 bases are TGCAGCGTCTTTCAGGGGGCTGCAGAGACCCAGTACTTC.

The J gene is TRBJ2-5, the V gene TRBV28; 11 nucleotides align to TRBD2. This CDR3 is built from 16 residues. With 1 base clipped from V and 5 bases from J, the junction kept 6 bases outside the gene matches. Germline V lookup: CDR1 MDHEN, CDR2 SYDVKM. Here the CDR3 reads CASSLSLAGGSETQYF. The CDR3 DNA reads as TGTGCCAGCAGTTTATCCCTAGCGGGAGGTTCGGAGACCCAGTACTTC.

This clone was observed a single time. This chain connects TRBV7-2 to TRBJ1-2; D not resolved. The V gene's germline CDR1 is SGHTA and CDR2 FQGNSA. The V end lost 5 bases, the J end lost 6 bases, and 13 bases lay between the germline ends. The CDR3 consists of 13 residues. CDR3 in DNA: TGTGCCAGCAGCGTTCCCCCATGGCATGGCTACACCTTC. It encodes CASSVPPWHGYTF.

The chain joins TRBV27 to TRBJ1-2; TRBD1 matches 7 bases. The V segment lost 7 bases and the J segment 4 bases; nucleotides outside the gene matches: 18. This CDR3 contains 17 residues. Germline V gene data show CDR1 as MNHEY and CDR2 as SMNVEV (reference sequence). CDR3 sequence: CASTSMTGLSLGYGYTF. CDR3 bases: TGTGCCAGCACTTCTATGACAGGGCTCTCGCTAGGCTATGGCTACACCTTC.

This clone was picked up a small number of times. This chain links TRBV5-1 with TRBJ2-5; TRBD2 is a possible D gene (5 bases). This CDR3 is built from 15 residues. Trimming cost V 0 bases and J 1 base, with 10 bases left between them. Germline CDR1 is SGHRS and CDR2 is YFSETQ. The chain's CDR3 is CASSLAGGPQETQYF. For the CDR3, the DNA is TGCGCCAGCAGCTTGGCCGGAGGACCCCAAGAGACCCAGTACTTC.

This clone was detected once. The rearrangement links TRBV7-2 to TRBJ2-3; 12 bases align to TRBD2. Germline V gene lookup returns CDR1 SGHTA and CDR2 FQGNSA. The CDR3 extends over 17 amino acids. V shed 5 bases, J shed 0 bases, and the junction held 6 bases outside the gene matches. The CDR3 region is CASSRLAGGFSTDTQYF. The CDR3 bases are TGTGCCAGCAGCCGTCTAGCGGGAGGGTTTAGCACAGATACGCAGTATTTT. The full variable domain, in which reference TRBV7-2 and TRBJ2-3 provide the parts outside the CDR3, is GAGVSQSPSNKVTEKGKDVELRCDPISGHTALYWYRQSLGQGLEFLIYFQGNSAPDKSGLPSDRFSAERTGGSVSTLTIQRTQQEDSAVYLCASSRLAGGFSTDTQYFGPGTRLTVL.

This chain uses TRBV6-1 with TRBJ2-7, with 9 bases lining up with TRBD2. Germline CDR1 is MNHNS and CDR2 is SASEGT. This CDR3 spans 17 amino acids. The V gene end was trimmed by 0 bases and the J gene end by 3 bases; junction bases not matched to a gene: 9. CDR3 coding DNA: TGTGCCAGCAGTGAAGCGTTTGGTAGCGGGAGATTCTACGAGCAGTACTTC. Residues: CASSEAFGSGRFYEQYF.

V gene TRBV19 combines with J gene TRBJ2-4, with D unclear. V lost 1 base and J lost 0, with 13 bases in between. This CDR3 is built from 17 residues. Germline V gene data show CDR1 as LNHDA and CDR2 as SQIVND (reference sequence). The CDR3 region is CASSIGVWRRAKNIQYF. The CDR3 DNA sequence: TGTGCCAGTAGTATAGGTGTGTGGCGGCGAGCCAAAAACATTCAGTACTTC.